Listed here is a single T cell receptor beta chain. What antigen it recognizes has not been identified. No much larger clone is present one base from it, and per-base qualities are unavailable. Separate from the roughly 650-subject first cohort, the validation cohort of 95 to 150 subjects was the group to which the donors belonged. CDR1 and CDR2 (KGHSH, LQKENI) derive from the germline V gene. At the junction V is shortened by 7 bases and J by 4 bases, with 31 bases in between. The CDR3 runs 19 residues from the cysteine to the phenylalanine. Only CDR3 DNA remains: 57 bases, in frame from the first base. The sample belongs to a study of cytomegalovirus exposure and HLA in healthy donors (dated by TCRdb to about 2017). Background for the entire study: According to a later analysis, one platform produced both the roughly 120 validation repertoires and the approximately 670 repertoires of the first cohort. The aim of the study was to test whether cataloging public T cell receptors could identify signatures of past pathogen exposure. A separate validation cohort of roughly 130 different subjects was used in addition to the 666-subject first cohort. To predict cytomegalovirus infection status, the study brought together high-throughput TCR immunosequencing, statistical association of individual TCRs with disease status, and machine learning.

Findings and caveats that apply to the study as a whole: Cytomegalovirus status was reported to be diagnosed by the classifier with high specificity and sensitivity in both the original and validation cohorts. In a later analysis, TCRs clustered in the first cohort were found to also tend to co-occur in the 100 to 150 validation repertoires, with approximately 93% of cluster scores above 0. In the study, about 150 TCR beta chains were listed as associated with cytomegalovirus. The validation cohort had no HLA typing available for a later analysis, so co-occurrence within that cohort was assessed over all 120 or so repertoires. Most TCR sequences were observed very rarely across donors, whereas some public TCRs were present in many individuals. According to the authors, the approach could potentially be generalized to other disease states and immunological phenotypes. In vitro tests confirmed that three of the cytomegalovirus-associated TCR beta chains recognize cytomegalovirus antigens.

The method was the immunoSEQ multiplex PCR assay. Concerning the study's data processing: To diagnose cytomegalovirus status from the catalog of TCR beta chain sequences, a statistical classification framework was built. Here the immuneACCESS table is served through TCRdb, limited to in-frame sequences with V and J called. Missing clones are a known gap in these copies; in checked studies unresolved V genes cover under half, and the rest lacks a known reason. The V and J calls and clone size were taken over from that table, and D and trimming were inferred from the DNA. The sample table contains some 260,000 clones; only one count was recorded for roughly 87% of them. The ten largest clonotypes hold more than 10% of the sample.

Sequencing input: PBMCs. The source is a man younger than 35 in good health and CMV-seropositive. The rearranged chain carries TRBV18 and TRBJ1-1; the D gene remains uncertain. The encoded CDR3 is CASFFSPRPPGFRGTEAFF. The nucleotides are TGTGCCAGCTTTTTTTCACCCAGGCCACCTGGTTTCCGCGGCACTGAAGCTTTCTTT. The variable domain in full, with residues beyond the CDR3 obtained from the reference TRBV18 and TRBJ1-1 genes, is NAGVMQNPRHLVRRRGQEARLRCSPMKGHSHVYWYRQLPEEGLKFMVYLQKENIIDESGMPKERFSAEFPKEGPSILRIQQVVRGDSAAYFCASFFSPRPPGFRGTEAFFGQGTRLTVV.